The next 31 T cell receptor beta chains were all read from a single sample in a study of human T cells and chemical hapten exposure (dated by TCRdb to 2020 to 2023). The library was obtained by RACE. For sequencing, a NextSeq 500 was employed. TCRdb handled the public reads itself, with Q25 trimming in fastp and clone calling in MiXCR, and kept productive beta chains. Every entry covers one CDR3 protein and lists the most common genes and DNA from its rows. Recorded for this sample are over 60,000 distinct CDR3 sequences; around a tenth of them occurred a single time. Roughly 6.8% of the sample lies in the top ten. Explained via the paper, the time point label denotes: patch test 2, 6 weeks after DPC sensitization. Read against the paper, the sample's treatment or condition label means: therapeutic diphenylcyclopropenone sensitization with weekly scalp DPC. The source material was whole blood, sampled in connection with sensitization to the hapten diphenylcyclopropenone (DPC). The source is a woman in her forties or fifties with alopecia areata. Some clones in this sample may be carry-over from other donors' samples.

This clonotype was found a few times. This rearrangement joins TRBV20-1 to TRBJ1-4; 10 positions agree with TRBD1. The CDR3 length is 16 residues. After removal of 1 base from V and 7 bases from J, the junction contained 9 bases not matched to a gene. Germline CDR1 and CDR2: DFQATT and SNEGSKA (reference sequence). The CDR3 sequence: CSARATGTGVSEKLFF. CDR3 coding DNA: TGCAGTGCTAGAGCAACCGGGACAGGGGTTTCTGAAAAACTGTTTTTT.

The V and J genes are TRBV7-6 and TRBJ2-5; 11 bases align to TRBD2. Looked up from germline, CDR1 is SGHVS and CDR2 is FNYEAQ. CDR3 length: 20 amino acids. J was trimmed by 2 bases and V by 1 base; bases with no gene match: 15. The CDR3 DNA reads TGTGCCAGCAGCTTAGAGGGTAGCGGGAGGGTATCACCAACGCAAGAGACCCAGTACTTC. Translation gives CASSLEGSGRVSPTQETQYF.

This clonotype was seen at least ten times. The CDR3 is CASSYPTSGTYNEQFF. Here the CDR3 DNA reads TGTGCCAGCAGTTATCCCACTAGCGGCACGTACAATGAGCAGTTCTTC. The J gene is TRBJ2-1, the V gene TRBV6-6; TRBD2 matches 8 bases. Germline values: CDR1 MNHNY, CDR2 SVGAGI (reference sequence). V lost 3 bases, J lost 4 bases, and 8 bases stayed unmatched. The CDR3 consists of 16 residues.

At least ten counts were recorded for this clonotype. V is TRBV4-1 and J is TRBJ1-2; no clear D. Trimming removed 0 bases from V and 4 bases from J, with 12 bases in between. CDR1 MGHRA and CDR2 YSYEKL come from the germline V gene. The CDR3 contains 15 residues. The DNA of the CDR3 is TGCGCCAGCAGCCAAGATCGGGCGGACCGCTATGGCTACACCTTC. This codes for CASSQDRADRYGYTF.

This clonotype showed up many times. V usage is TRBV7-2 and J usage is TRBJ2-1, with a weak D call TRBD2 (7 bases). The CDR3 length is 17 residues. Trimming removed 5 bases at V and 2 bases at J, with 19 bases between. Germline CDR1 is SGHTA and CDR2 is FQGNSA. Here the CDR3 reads CASSRVRGGSTYNEQFF. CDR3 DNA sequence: TGTGCCAGCAGCCGGGTACGCGGGGGCTCGACCTACAATGAGCAGTTCTTC.

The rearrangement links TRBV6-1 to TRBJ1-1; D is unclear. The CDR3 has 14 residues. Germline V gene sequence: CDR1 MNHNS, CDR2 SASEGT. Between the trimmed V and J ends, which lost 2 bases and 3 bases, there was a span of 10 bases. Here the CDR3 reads CASSENTAHTEAFF. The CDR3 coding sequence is TGTGCCAGCAGTGAAAATACGGCCCACACTGAAGCTTTCTTT.

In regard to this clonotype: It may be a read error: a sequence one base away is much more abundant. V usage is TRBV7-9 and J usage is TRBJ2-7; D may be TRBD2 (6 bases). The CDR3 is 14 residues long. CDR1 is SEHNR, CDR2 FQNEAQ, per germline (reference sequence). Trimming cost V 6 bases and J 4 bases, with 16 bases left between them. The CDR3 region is CASRPSGFGYEQYF. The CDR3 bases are TGTGCCAGCAGACCCAGCGGGTTCGGGTACGAGCAGTACTTC. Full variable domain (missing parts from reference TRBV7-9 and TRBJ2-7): DTGVSQNPRHKITKRGQNVTFRCDPISEHNRLYWYRQTLGQGPEFLTYFQNEAQLEKSRLLSDRFSAERPKGSFSTLEIQRTEQGDSAMYLCASRPSGFGYEQYFGPGTRLTVT.

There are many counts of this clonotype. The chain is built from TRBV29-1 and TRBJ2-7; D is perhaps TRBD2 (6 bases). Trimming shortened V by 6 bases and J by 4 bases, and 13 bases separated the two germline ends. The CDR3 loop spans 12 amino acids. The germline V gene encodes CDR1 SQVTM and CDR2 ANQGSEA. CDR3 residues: CSVAGTSYEQYF. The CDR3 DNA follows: TGCAGCGTCGCAGGGACTTCATACGAGCAGTACTTC.

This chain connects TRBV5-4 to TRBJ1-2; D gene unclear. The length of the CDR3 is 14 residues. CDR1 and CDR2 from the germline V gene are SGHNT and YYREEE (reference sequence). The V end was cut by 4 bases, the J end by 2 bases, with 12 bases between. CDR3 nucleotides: TGTGCCAGCAGCGATAAGGACCCGAACTATGGCTACACCTTC. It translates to CASSDKDPNYGYTF. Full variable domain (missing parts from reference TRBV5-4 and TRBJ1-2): ETGVTQSPTHLIKTRGQQVTLRCSSQSGHNTVSWYQQALGQGPQFIFQYYREEENGRGNFPPRFSGLQFPNYSSELNVNALELDDSALYLCASSDKDPNYGYTFGSGTRLTVV.

This CDR3 reads CASSQADRTTNEKLFF. The CDR3 nucleotides are TGTGCCAGCAGCCAAGCGGACAGAACAACTAATGAAAAACTGTTTTTT. The chain links TRBV4-2 to TRBJ1-4; D is perhaps TRBD1 (6 bases). V was cut by 1 base and J by 0 bases, with 9 bases left in between. The CDR3 has 16 residues. Germline V lookup: CDR1 LGHNA, CDR2 YNFKEQ.

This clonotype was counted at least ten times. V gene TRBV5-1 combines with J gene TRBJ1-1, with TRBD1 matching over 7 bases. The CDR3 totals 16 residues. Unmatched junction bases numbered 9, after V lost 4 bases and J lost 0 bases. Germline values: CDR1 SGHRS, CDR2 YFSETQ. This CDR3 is CASSPRTGGMNTEAFF. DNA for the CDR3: TGCGCCAGCAGCCCGCGGACAGGAGGGATGAACACTGAAGCTTTCTTT.

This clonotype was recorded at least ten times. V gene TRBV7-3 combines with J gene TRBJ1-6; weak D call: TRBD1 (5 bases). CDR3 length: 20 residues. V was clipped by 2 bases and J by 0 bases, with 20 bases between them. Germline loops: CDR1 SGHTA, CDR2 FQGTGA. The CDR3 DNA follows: TGTGCCAGCAGCTTATACGGTCCGGGGACGATGAGCTCCTATAATTCACCCCTCCACTTT. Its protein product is CASSLYGPGTMSSYNSPLHF.

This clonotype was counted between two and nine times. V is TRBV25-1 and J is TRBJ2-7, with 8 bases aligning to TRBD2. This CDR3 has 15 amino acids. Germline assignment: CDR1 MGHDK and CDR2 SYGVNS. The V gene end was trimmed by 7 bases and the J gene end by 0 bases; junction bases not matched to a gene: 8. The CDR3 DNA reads TGTGCCAGCAACGGAGCGGGAGCGTCCTCCTACGAGCAGTACTTC. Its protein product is CASNGAGASSYEQYF.

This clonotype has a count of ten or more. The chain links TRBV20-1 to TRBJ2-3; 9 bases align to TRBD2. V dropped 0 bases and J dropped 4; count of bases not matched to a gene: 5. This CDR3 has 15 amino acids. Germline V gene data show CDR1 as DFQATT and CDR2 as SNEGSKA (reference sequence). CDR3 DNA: TGCAGTGCTAGAGATGCGGGAGGGAGGTCAGATACGCAGTATTTT. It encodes CSARDAGGRSDTQYF.

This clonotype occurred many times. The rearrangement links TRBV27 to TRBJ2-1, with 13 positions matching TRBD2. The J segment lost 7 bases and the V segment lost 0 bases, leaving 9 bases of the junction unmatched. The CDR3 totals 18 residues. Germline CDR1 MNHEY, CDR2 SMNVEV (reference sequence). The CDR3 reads CASSLSGTSGTLRNEQFF. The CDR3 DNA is TGTGCCAGCAGTTTATCCGGGACTAGCGGGACACTGAGGAATGAGCAGTTCTTC.

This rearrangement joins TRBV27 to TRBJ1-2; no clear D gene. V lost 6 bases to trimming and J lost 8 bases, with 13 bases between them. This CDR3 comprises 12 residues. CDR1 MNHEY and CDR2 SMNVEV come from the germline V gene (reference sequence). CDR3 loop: CASRHKIGGYTF. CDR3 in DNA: TGTGCCAGCAGACACAAAATTGGGGGCTACACCTTC.

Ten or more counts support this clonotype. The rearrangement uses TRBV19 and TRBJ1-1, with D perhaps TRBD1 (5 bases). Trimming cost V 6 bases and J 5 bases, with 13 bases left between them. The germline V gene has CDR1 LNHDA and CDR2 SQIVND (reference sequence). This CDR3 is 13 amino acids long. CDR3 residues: CASSSQWGTEAFF. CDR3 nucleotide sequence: TGTGCCAGTAGCTCCCAATGGGGGACTGAAGCTTTCTTT.

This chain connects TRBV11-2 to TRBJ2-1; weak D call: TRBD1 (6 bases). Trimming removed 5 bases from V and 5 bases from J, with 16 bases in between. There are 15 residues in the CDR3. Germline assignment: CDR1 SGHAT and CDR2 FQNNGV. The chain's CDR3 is CASSRGQQTHNEQFF. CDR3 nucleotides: TGTGCCAGCAGCCGTGGACAGCAGACACACAATGAGCAGTTCTTC. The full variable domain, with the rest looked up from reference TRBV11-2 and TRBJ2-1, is EAGVAQSPRYKIIEKRQSVAFWCNPISGHATLYWYQQILGQGPKLLIQFQNNGVVDDSQLPKDRFSAERLKGVDSTLKIQPAKLEDSAVYLCASSRGQQTHNEQFFGPGTRLTVL.

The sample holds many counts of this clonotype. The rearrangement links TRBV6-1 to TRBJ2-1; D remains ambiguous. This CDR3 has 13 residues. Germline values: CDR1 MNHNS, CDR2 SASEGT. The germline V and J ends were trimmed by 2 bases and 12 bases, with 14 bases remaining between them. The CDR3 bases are TGTGCCAGCAGTGAACTCAGTCCCCTGGTGCAGTTCTTC. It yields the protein CASSELSPLVQFF.

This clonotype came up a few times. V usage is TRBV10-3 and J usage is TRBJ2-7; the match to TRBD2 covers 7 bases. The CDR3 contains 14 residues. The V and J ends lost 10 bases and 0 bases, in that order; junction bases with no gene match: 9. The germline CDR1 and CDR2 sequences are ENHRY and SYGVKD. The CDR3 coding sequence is TGTGCCACCGGGAGCGGCGGGAGCTCCTACGAGCAGTACTTC. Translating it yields CATGSGGSSYEQYF.

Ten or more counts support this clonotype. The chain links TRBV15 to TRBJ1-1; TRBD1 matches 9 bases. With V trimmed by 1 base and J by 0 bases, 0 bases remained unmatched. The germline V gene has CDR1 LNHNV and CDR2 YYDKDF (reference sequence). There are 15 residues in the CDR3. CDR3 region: CATSRGDRVNTEAFF. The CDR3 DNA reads TGTGCCACCAGCAGAGGGGACAGGGTGAACACTGAAGCTTTCTTT.

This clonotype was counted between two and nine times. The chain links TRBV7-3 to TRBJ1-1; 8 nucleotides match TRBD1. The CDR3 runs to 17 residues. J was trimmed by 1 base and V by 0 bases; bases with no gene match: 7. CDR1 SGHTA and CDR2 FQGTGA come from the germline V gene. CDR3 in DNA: TGTGCCAGCAGCTTAACGGGACAGGCAACTCCGAACACTGAAGCTTTCTTT. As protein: CASSLTGQATPNTEAFF.

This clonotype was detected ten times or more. Here the CDR3 reads CASSLGAGQPQHF. The DNA of the CDR3 is TGTGCCAGCAGCTTGGGGGCGGGTCAGCCCCAGCATTTT. This chain links TRBV5-5 with TRBJ1-5; D ambiguous. The CDR3 has 13 amino acids. Trimming pared 0 bases from V and 6 bases from J, leaving 7 bases between. The germline gives CDR1 SGHKS, CDR2 YYEKEE (reference sequence).

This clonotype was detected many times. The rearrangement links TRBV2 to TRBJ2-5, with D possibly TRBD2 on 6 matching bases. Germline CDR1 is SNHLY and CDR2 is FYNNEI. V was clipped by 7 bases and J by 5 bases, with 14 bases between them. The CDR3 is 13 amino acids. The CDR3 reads CASNSREGETQYF. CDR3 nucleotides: TGTGCCAGCAACTCGCGGGAAGGGGAGACCCAGTACTTC.

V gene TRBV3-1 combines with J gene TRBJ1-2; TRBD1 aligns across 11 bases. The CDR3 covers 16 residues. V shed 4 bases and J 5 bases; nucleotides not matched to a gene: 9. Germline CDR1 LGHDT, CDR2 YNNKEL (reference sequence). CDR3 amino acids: CASSPSGQGGRYGYTF. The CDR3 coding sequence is TGTGCCAGCAGCCCTTCGGGACAGGGGGGAAGATATGGCTACACCTTC.

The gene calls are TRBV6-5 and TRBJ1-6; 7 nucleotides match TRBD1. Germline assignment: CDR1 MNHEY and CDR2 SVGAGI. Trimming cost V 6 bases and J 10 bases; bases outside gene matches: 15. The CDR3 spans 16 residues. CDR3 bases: TGTGCCAGCAGGCTAACAACTCAGGGGGAGGGGTCACCCCTCCACTTT. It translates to CASRLTTQGEGSPLHF.

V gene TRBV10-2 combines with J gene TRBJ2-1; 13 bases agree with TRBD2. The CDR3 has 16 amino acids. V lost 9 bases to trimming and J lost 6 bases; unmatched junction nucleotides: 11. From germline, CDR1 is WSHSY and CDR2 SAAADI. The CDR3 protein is CASTGLAGSGGNEQFF. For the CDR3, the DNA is TGCGCCAGTACGGGACTAGCGGGATCGGGGGGCAATGAGCAGTTCTTC.

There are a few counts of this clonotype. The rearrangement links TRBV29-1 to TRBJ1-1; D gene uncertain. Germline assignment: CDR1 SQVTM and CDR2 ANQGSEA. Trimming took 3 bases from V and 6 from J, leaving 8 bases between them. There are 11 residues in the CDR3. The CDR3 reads CSVDPPSEAFF. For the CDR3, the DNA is TGCAGCGTTGATCCCCCGTCTGAAGCTTTCTTT.

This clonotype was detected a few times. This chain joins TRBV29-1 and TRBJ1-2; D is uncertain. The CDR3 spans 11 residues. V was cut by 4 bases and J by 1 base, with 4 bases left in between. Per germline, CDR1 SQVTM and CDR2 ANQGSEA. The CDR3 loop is CSVGGNYGYTF. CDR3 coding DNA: TGCAGCGTTGGGGGTAACTATGGCTACACCTTC.

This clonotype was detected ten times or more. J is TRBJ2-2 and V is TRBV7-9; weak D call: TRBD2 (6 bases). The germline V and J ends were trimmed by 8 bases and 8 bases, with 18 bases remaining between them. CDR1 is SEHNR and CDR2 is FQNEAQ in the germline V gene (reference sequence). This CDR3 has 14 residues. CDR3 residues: CASPLRDLAGELFF. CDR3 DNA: TGTGCCAGCCCCCTTCGGGACTTGGCTGGGGAGCTGTTTTTT.

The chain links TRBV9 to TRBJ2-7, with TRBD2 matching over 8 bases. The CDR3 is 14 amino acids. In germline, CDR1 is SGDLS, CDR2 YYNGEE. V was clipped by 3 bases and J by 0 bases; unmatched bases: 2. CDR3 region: CASSGSGNSYEQYF. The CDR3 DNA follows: TGTGCCAGCAGCGGTAGCGGGAACTCCTACGAGCAGTACTTC. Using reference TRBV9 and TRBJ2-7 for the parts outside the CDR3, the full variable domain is DSGVTQTPKHLITATGQRVTLRCSPRSGDLSVYWYQQSLDQGLQFLIQYYNGEERAKGNILERFSAQQFPDLHSELNLSSLELGDSALYFCASSGSGNSYEQYFGPGTRLTVT.